Listed here is a single T cell receptor (beta chain). The antigen is not known. Sequenced by immunoSEQ multiplex PCR; TCRdb stores in-frame clones only, minus some. Among some 60,000 clones, around 87% were seen once, and the ten largest hold 16%. This specimen belongs to a study of OX40 agonist ivuxolimab in advanced cancers. Turning to the study itself: A history of anti-PD-1, anti-PD-L1 or anti-CTLA-4 therapy was acceptable, and 40% had some.

Germline assignment: CDR1 MDHEN and CDR2 SYDVKM. This CDR3 contains 14 residues. V dropped 8 bases and J dropped 5; count of bases not matched to a gene: 10. Study-level points and caveats: Expanded clones were, on average, more numerous in CD8+ T cells than in CD4+. The work left the antigen specificity of expanded peripheral T cells undetermined. Circulating CD4+ and CD8+ T cells showed clonal expansion by week 6 at 0.1 to 3.0 mg/kg.

The chain uses TRBV28 and TRBJ2-7; 9 bases agree with TRBD1. The source is an adult with an advanced solid tumor such as melanoma, head and neck, liver or kidney cancer. The specimen was CD4+ or CD8+ T cells sorted from blood, collected in a trial of the OX40 agonist ivuxolimab. This CDR3 reads CASLAGTGSDEQYF. The CDR3 DNA is TGTGCCAGCCTTGCCGGGACAGGGAGCGACGAGCAGTACTTC.